The clone carrying this TCR beta chain was seen only a few times. Its cognate antigen is unknown. Reverse transcription of all isolated RNA meant that expressed TCRB transcripts were sequenced. Method: immunoSEQ multiplex PCR; TCRdb's copy keeps in-frame clones and lacks some. The data show hundreds of thousands of clones, roughly 11% seen once. V lost 5 bases and J 3 bases, leaving 21 bases between the germline ends. CDR1 LGHNA and CDR2 YNFKEQ come from the germline V gene. CDR3 length: 17 amino acids. This specimen belongs to a study of beta chain features in type 1 diabetes. Study in general: No age, gender or cell yield differences were seen between patients and healthy donors. Points from the study as a whole: Researchers report that Type 1 diabetes patients had moderately but significantly shorter TCRB CDR3s across all four CD4+ subsets.

Based on CD45RO/CCR7/CD25/CD127/CD95/CD27, CD4+ regulatory, stem cell-like memory, naive and central memory cells were sorted. The sequence derives from a woman between 18 and 29 years old in good health. The specimen was naive CD4+ T cells from blood. This chain uses TRBV4-2 with TRBJ2-3, with D unresolved. Here the CDR3 DNA reads TGTGCCAGCAGCTACACATGGGCCTCGACCGGTACAGATACGCAGTATTTT. Its protein product is CASSYTWASTGTDTQYF.